This TCR beta chain was identified in a study of blood T cell repertoires in COVID-19. Germline V gene sequence: CDR1 SGHNT, CDR2 YYREEE (reference sequence). The V gene end was trimmed by 6 bases and the J gene end by 5 bases; junction bases not matched to a gene: 10. The CDR3 loop spans 15 amino acids. Only in-frame clones appear in the TCRdb table, and some are missing; sequencing was by immunoSEQ multiplex PCR. Here the sample spans 200,000 to 300,000 clones, about 84% being singletons. In assigning cohorts, the study relied on participant-reported clinical history. Recovered participants had two consecutive negative NP/OP PCR tests, healthcare professional clearance, or symptom resolution.

Sequenced input: PBMCs or T cells enriched from blood (not recorded which). The chain joins TRBV5-4 to TRBJ2-5; 10 bases are shared with TRBD1. This TCR was sampled from a woman aged 45-65 years who had recovered from COVID-19. CDR3 sequence reads: CASNHRDRGSETQYF. The CDR3 bases are TGTGCCAGCAACCACAGGGACAGGGGCTCTGAGACCCAGTACTTC.